This TCR beta chain was captured by sequencing in a study of blood T cells in healthy people across ages. A sample-barcoded 5' primer and a J-beta primer mix were used in a second PCR of roughly 7 to 11 cycles. Every cDNA molecule carried a tag from a template-switch adaptor bearing 12 random nucleotides. TCRdb reprocessed the 5' RACE reads via MiXCR and lists one record per CDR3 protein. The data contain about 1.6 million distinct CDR3 sequences, roughly 30% of them singletons. This receptor was identified in a woman in her twenties or thirties in good health. Sequencing used blood.

CDR3 nucleotides: TGTGCCAGTAGCCCCGGGGGGGCAGCCTCCCGGCATTTT. It translates to CASSPGGAASRHF. The V call is TRBV19, the J call TRBJ1-5; D may be TRBD1 (6 bases). V lost 6 bases and J lost 15, with 21 bases in between. The CDR3 length is 13 residues. CDR1 and CDR2 (germline): LNHDA, SQIVND (reference sequence).